The next 30 T cell receptor beta chains were all read from a single sample in a study of PD-L1 blockade in urothelial cancer. Method: immunoSEQ multiplex PCR; TCRdb's copy keeps in-frame clones and lacks some. The sample contains about 90,000 clones, over 90% of which appear only once. The sequencing used PBMCs, collected around atezolizumab (anti-PD-L1) treatment. All receptors come from a man aged 55 to 70 with urothelial cancer.

This clone was counted a single time. The chain joins TRBV6-6 to TRBJ2-7; 10 bases line up with TRBD2. The CDR3 consists of 16 residues. J gave up 0 bases and V 6 bases, and 8 bases lay outside the gene matches. Germline lookup yields CDR1 MNHNY and CDR2 SVGAGI (reference sequence). The DNA of the CDR3 is TGTGCCAGCAGCCCAGCTAGCGGGGGATTCTCCTACGAGCAGTACTTC. Translating gives CASSPASGGFSYEQYF.

The CDR3 loop is CASSKPGQSDGYTF. The DNA of the CDR3 is TGTGCCAGCAGCAAGCCGGGACAGTCTGATGGCTACACCTTC. This chain connects TRBV4-2 to TRBJ1-2; TRBD1 agrees at 7 bases. Trimming cost V 5 bases and J 6 bases; bases outside gene matches: 9. Germline V gives CDR1 LGHNA, CDR2 YNFKEQ. The CDR3 extends over 14 amino acids.

The chain recombines TRBV7-2 with TRBJ2-7; possibly TRBD1 for D (7 bases). The CDR3 length is 16 residues. Trimming pared 1 base from V and 5 bases from J, leaving 18 bases between. CDR1 and CDR2 from the germline V gene are SGHTA and FQGNSA. CDR3 sequence: CASSLGRGRGDDEQYF. The CDR3 DNA reads TGTGCCAGCAGCTTAGGGAGGGGCAGGGGGGACGACGAGCAGTACTTC.

CDR3 residues: CASSRAFKQYF. The DNA of the CDR3 is TGTGCCAGCAGCCGCGCCTTCAAGCAGTACTTC. V and J are TRBV11-2 and TRBJ2-7; unclear D gene. Germline CDR1 reads SGHAT; CDR2 reads FQNNGV. The V and J ends lost 5 bases and 8 bases respectively, with 10 bases between them. The CDR3 totals 11 residues.

The V gene is TRBV5-1, the J gene TRBJ2-2; D remains unclear. In germline, CDR1 is SGHRS, CDR2 YFSETQ. The CDR3 sequence is 14 residues long. V lost 0 bases and J lost 3, with 6 bases in between. Here the CDR3 reads CASSLGPDTGELFF. CDR3 nucleotides: TGCGCCAGCAGCTTGGGCCCAGACACCGGGGAGCTGTTTTTT.

This clone was recorded once. The genes are TRBV14 and TRBJ1-2; D is uncertain. V lost 4 bases and J 4 bases, leaving 16 bases between the germline ends. CDR3 size: 15 residues. Germline V CDR1 and CDR2: SGHDN, FVKESK. The CDR3 nucleotides read TGTGCCAGCAGCCTCGAGGGCATGCCGACCTATGGCTACACCTTC. Amino acids: CASSLEGMPTYGYTF.

The chain carries TRBV11-2 and TRBJ2-5; TRBD1 agrees at 10 bases. This CDR3 is built from 16 residues. Germline values: CDR1 SGHAT, CDR2 FQNNGV. The V gene end was trimmed by 1 base and the J gene end by 5 bases; junction bases not matched to a gene: 7. The CDR3 nucleotides read TGTGCCAGCAGCTTAGGGACAGGGGGAGGGGGCGAGACCCAGTACTTC. Its protein product is CASSLGTGGGGETQYF.

This chain connects TRBV5-1 to TRBJ2-2, with D possibly being TRBD2 (5 bases). The germline V and J ends were trimmed by 0 bases and 3 bases, with 9 bases remaining between them. CDR3 length equals 15 residues. Per the germline V gene, CDR1 is SGHRS and CDR2 is YFSETQ. The CDR3 coding sequence is TGCGCCAGCAGCTTGGCCGGGATTGACACCGGGGAGCTGTTTTTT. Amino acid sequence: CASSLAGIDTGELFF.

The chain joins TRBV27 to TRBJ1-6, with a possible D match to TRBD1 (6 bases). The germline V gene encodes CDR1 MNHEY and CDR2 SMNVEV (reference sequence). The CDR3 extends over 15 amino acids. V lost 8 bases, J lost 7 bases, and 18 bases lay in between. The CDR3 spells CASPGRGDKNSPLHF. CDR3 in DNA: TGTGCCAGCCCCGGCCGAGGGGACAAAAATTCACCCCTCCACTTT.

This clone was detected once. This rearrangement joins TRBV19 to TRBJ1-5; D unresolved. Germline V lookup: CDR1 LNHDA, CDR2 SQIVND (reference sequence). The CDR3 sequence is 17 residues long. V was shortened by 5 bases and J by 3 bases, with 20 bases between the two germline ends. CDR3 residues: CASSPSLDAGFNQPQHF. CDR3 nucleotides: TGTGCCAGTAGTCCTTCCCTTGACGCGGGTTTCAATCAGCCCCAGCATTTT.

This chain links TRBV6-6 with TRBJ2-1; D gene ambiguous. CDR1 and CDR2 from the germline V gene are MNHNY and SVGAGI (reference sequence). Trimming shortened V by 5 bases and J by 2 bases, and 16 bases separated the two germline ends. This CDR3 has 16 residues. CDR3 DNA: TGTGCCAGCAGTGGGTTCGGCGACAACACCTACAATGAGCAGTTCTTC. Residues: CASSGFGDNTYNEQFF.

This chain connects TRBV5-1 to TRBJ2-7, with TRBD1 matching 7 bases. V lost 4 bases to trimming and J lost 2 bases; unmatched junction nucleotides: 6. From germline, CDR1 is SGHRS and CDR2 YFSETQ. The CDR3 spans 14 residues. CDR3 region: CASSTTGPTYEQYF. CDR3 DNA: TGCGCCAGCAGCACGACAGGGCCTACCTACGAGCAGTACTTC.

J is TRBJ2-5 and V is TRBV2, with D unresolved. The germline gives CDR1 SNHLY, CDR2 FYNNEI. The CDR3 has 12 residues. V was clipped by 3 bases and J by 2 bases, with 4 bases between them. This chain's CDR3 is CASSDIQETQYF. Written as DNA, the CDR3 is TGTGCCAGCAGTGACATTCAAGAGACCCAGTACTTC.

This clone was detected only once. V is TRBV19 and J is TRBJ2-5; the D is unclear. Per germline, CDR1 LNHDA and CDR2 SQIVND (reference sequence). V lost 5 bases and J 0 bases, leaving 4 bases between the germline ends. This CDR3 comprises 12 residues. The CDR3 region is CASSQYQETQYF. The CDR3 nucleotides are TGTGCCAGTAGTCAGTACCAAGAGACCCAGTACTTC.

J is TRBJ1-2 and V is TRBV28, with a tentative D call TRBD1 (5 bases). Trimming removed 3 bases at V and 10 bases at J, with 18 bases between. This CDR3 has 14 amino acids. CDR1 is MDHEN and CDR2 is SYDVKM in the germline V gene. CDR3 protein: CASSFPGDGSFYTF. The CDR3 DNA follows: TGTGCCAGCAGTTTCCCGGGGGACGGCTCTTTCTACACCTTC.

The chain has TRBV4-3 and TRBJ1-2; D is perhaps TRBD1 (5 bases). This CDR3 region has 16 residues. Trimming took 4 bases from V and 4 from J, leaving 19 bases between them. Germline CDR1 and CDR2: LGHNA and YSLEER. The CDR3 region is CASSPSGAPGGYGYTF. Here the CDR3 DNA reads TGCGCCAGCAGCCCTTCCGGGGCCCCGGGAGGCTATGGCTACACCTTC.

This clone was seen ten or more times. V and J are TRBV9 and TRBJ1-3; maybe TRBD1 (6 bases). Trimming cost V 3 bases and J 4 bases, with 11 bases left between them. Germline CDR1 and CDR2: SGDLS and YYNGEE. The CDR3 contains 14 residues. The CDR3 DNA is TGTGCCAGCAGCGAGGGGGGGTCGGGAAACACCATATATTTT. Residues: CASSEGGSGNTIYF.

The chain has TRBV6-1 and TRBJ1-2; D perhaps matches TRBD1 (6 bases). The germline V gene has CDR1 MNHNS and CDR2 SASEGT. There are 13 residues in the CDR3. V lost 6 bases and J 4 bases, leaving 12 bases between the germline ends. CDR3 DNA sequence: TGTGCCAGCAGCAATACAGGGATCTATGGCTACACCTTC. It encodes CASSNTGIYGYTF.

This chain links TRBV28 with TRBJ2-7; maybe TRBD1 (5 bases). The CDR3 has 12 residues. Germline V CDR1 and CDR2: MDHEN, SYDVKM. The V gene lost 5 bases and the J gene lost 3 bases, with 8 bases spanning the gap. The CDR3 is CASSRGYYEQYF. The CDR3 DNA is TGTGCCAGCAGTAGGGGTTACTACGAGCAGTACTTC.

The chain combines TRBV2 with TRBJ2-2; D is uncertain. Germline V gene sequence: CDR1 SNHLY, CDR2 FYNNEI. The CDR3 extends over 11 amino acids. Between the trimmed V and J ends, which lost 6 bases and 6 bases, there was a span of 5 bases. The CDR3, as DNA: TGTGCCAGCAGGGGCGCCGGGGAGCTGTTTTTT. It encodes CASRGAGELFF.

The V call is TRBV7-9, the J call TRBJ1-3, with D unclear. The CDR3 extends over 15 amino acids. V was cut by 4 bases and J by 0 bases, with 10 bases left in between. Per the germline V gene, CDR1 is SEHNR and CDR2 is FQNEAQ (reference sequence). CDR3 DNA: TGTGCCAGCAGCTCAACAGCTTTCTCTGGAAACACCATATATTTT. Its translation is CASSSTAFSGNTIYF.

This sequence joins TRBV10-3 and TRBJ1-5; D might be TRBD1 (6 bases). Trimming shortened V by 1 base and J by 4 bases, and 11 bases separated the two germline ends. The V gene's germline CDR1 is ENHRY and CDR2 SYGVKD. CDR3 length equals 15 residues. The CDR3 DNA reads TGTGCCATCAGTGAGTTCGGGGGGCGGAATCAGCCCCAGCATTTT. Translation: CAISEFGGRNQPQHF.

V is TRBV5-1 and J is TRBJ1-4; 9 nucleotides agree with TRBD1. V lost 4 bases and J lost 2; bases outside the gene matches: 6. Germline V lookup: CDR1 SGHRS, CDR2 YFSETQ. The CDR3 consists of 16 residues. Here the CDR3 DNA reads TGCGCCAGCAGCCTGGGACAGGGTTTGACTAATGAAAAACTGTTTTTT. It is translated as CASSLGQGLTNEKLFF. Looking up the rest from reference TRBV5-1 and TRBJ1-4 gives the full variable domain: KAGVTQTPRYLIKTRGQQVTLSCSPISGHRSVSWYQQTPGQGLQFLFEYFSETQRNKGNFPGRFSGRQFSNSRSEMNVSTLELGDSALYLCASSLGQGLTNEKLFFGSGTQLSVL.

This clone occurred once. The chain combines TRBV27 with TRBJ1-5; D may be TRBD1 (6 bases). The ends were cut back, 3 bases at V and 7 bases at J, with 16 bases in the middle. Germline CDR1 MNHEY, CDR2 SMNVEV (reference sequence). The CDR3 covers 15 residues. CDR3 DNA sequence: TGTGCCAGCAGTTTCGGGGGGCGCGTTAAGCAGCCCCAGCATTTT. Amino acids: CASSFGGRVKQPQHF.

This chain joins TRBV4-3 and TRBJ2-1; D might be TRBD2 (6 bases). The CDR3 sequence is 15 residues long. Germline values: CDR1 LGHNA, CDR2 YSLEER. V lost 1 base, J lost 3 bases, and 10 bases lay in between. The DNA for the CDR3 is TGCGCCAGCAGCCAAGGGTGGGAGGTCTACAATGAGCAGTTCTTC. Its translation: CASSQGWEVYNEQFF.

The chain is built from TRBV2 and TRBJ1-5, with 7 nucleotides matching TRBD1. J was trimmed by 4 bases and V by 2 bases; bases with no gene match: 8. Germline-derived CDR1 and CDR2 are SNHLY and FYNNEI. The CDR3 is 16 amino acids. The CDR3 nucleotides read TGTGCCAGCAGTGAACTCTTCGGGACAGCAAATCAGCCCCAGCATTTT. Translation gives CASSELFGTANQPQHF.

V gene TRBV4-3 combines with J gene TRBJ2-1; 7 bases line up with TRBD1. This CDR3 is 16 amino acids long. Germline trimming cut 4 bases from V and 7 bases from J; bases unmatched to any gene: 13. Germline CDR1 LGHNA, CDR2 YSLEER. The CDR3 nucleotides are TGCGCCAGCAGCCGGGATACAGGGGTTTACTCGAATGAGCAGTTCTTC. This encodes CASSRDTGVYSNEQFF.

This sequence joins TRBV7-9 and TRBJ1-3; the D is unclear. V was shortened by 8 bases and J by 2 bases, with 13 bases between the two germline ends. Germline V gene lookup returns CDR1 SEHNR and CDR2 FQNEAQ (reference sequence). This CDR3 contains 14 residues. The CDR3 DNA sequence: TGTGCCAGCGACGGGGATTCTGCTGGAAACACCATATATTTT. Amino acids: CASDGDSAGNTIYF.

The CDR3 nucleotides are TGTGCCAGCAGCCTCTCCGGGTCGCTCACAGATACGCAGTATTTT. Protein product: CASSLSGSLTDTQYF. The chain uses TRBV7-3 and TRBJ2-3, with D unresolved. The germline V gene encodes CDR1 SGHTA and CDR2 FQGTGA. The V end lost 5 bases, the J end lost 2 bases, and 14 bases lay between the germline ends. CDR3 length equals 15 residues.

This clone was seen more than once but under ten times. The J gene is TRBJ1-5, the V gene TRBV7-8; D possibly corresponds to TRBD1 (5 bases). V lost 1 base to trimming and J lost 4 bases, with 8 bases between them. The CDR3 totals 14 residues. The germline CDR1 and CDR2 sequences are SGHVS and FQNEAQ. In nucleotides, the CDR3 is TGTGCCAGCAGCTTAGGACAGATTAATCAGCCCCAGCATTTT. Translating it yields CASSLGQINQPQHF.